This T cell receptor (beta chain) was sequenced during a study of T cell repertoires in cytomegalovirus infection. The study, taken as a whole, reports: Across the ex vivo response, the dominant clonotypes were HLA-C-restricted CMV-specific TCR beta clonotypes.

The ends were cut back, 7 bases at V and 0 bases at J, with 15 bases in the middle. This CDR3 region has 15 residues. CDR1 is MNHEY, CDR2 SVGAGI, per germline. TCRdb reanalysed the reads using MiXCR and keeps one entry per CDR3 protein. Here the sample spans 150,000 to 200,000 distinct CDR3 sequences, approximately 28% being singletons. This clonotype has more than one count but fewer than ten. Its specificity is unknown. The V and J genes are TRBV6-5 and TRBJ1-1; D uncertain. Sequenced material: PBMCs. The origin of this receptor is a human donor in good health (CMV status not recorded). Some clones in this sample may be carry-over from other donors' samples. CDR3 coding DNA: TGTGCCAGCAAAACCCGTGGACTCATGAACACTGAAGCTTTCTTT. Protein sequence: CASKTRGLMNTEAFF.